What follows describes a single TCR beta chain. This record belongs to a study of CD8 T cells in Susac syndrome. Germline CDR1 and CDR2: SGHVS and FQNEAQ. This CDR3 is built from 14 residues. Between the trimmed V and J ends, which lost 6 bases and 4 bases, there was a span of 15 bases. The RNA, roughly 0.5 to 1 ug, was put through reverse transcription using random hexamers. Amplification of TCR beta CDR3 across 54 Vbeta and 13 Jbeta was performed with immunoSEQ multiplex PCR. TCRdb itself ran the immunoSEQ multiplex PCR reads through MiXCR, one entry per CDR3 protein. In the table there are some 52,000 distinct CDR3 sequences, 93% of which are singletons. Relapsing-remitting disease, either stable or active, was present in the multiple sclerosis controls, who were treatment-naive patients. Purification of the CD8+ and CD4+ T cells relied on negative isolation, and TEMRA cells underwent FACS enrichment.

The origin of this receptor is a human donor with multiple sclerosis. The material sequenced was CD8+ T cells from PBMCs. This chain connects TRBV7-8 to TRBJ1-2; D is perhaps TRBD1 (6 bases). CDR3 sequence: CASSPETGRYGYTF. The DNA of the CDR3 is TGTGCCAGCAGTCCCGAGACAGGCCGCTATGGCTACACCTTC.